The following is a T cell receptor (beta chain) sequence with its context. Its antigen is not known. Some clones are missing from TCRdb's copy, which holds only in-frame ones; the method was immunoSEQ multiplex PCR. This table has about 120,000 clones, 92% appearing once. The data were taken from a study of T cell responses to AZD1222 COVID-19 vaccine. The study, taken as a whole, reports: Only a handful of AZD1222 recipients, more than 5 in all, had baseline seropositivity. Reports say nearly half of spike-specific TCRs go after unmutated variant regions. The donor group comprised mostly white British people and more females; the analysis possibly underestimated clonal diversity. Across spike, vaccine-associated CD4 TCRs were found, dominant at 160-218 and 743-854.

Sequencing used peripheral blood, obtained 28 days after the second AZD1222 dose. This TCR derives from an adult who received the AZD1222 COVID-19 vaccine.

The CDR3 DNA follows: TGTGCCAGCAGTCTAACGGGAGGGCCAAATACGCAGTATTTT. It encodes CASSLTGGPNTQYF. This rearrangement joins TRBV6-4 to TRBJ2-3, with 8 bases fitting TRBD2. V was clipped by 5 bases and J by 7 bases; unmatched bases: 8. Germline CDR1 MRHNA, CDR2 SNTAGT. This CDR3 comprises 14 residues.